The rows below give T cell receptor beta chains drawn from one sample of a study of STAT5B mutations in CD4+ large granular lymphocyte leukemia. Sequencing was performed with immunoSEQ multiplex PCR; in TCRdb, only in-frame clones are kept and a portion is missing. Of 20,000 or so clones in the sample, approximately 88% were seen once. The specimen sequenced was CD4+ T cells from blood buffy coats. These receptor sequences come from a human donor in good health. Each CDR3 is given with its conserved first and last residue. The order of the fields is V gene, J gene, CDR3 protein.

>TRBV6-1|TRBJ2-7
CASSELAGSAYEQYF
>TRBV5-4|TRBJ2-1
CASSLEVLAGDYSYNEQFF
>TRBV30|TRBJ2-6
CAWSRGGGGANVLTF
>TRBV6-6|TRBJ1-1
CASGASMNTEAFF
>TRBV10-3|TRBJ2-7
CAISPGTGDYEQYF
>TRBV27|TRBJ1-2
CASSNSGQGAGYTF
>TRBV7-9|TRBJ2-1
CASSLAGLAVDEQFF
>TRBV7-9|TRBJ2-2
CASSYRTGLGPANTGELFF
>TRBV18|TRBJ1-3
CASSPGLGNTIYF
>TRBV5-6|TRBJ1-4
CASSLGGPLNEKLFF
>TRBV11-3|TRBJ2-7
CASSSGQGYEQYF
>TRBV30|TRBJ2-2
CAWKTLVFTGELFF
>TRBV10-2|TRBJ2-7
CASSATSYEQYF
>TRBV11-2|TRBJ2-7
CASSLAGTGGASYF
>TRBV5-6|TRBJ1-2
CASRQNGGMTYGYTF
>TRBV9|TRBJ2-2
CASSVVDTATGELFF
>TRBV6-1|TRBJ2-5
CASRARRGSQETQYF
>TRBV12-5|TRBJ2-7
CASGLLRDFSSYEQYF
>TRBV9|TRBJ2-1
CASSVAYYNEQFF
>TRBV6-1|TRBJ2-7
CASSGNRGTSEYF
>TRBV7-9|TRBJ1-1
CASSLERVNTEAFF
>TRBV7-8|TRBJ2-7
CASSLRGGEQYF
>TRBV4-1|TRBJ1-1
CASSQDSGREAFF
>TRBV20-1|TRBJ2-1
CSASSKNEQFF
>TRBV11-3|TRBJ2-1
CASSPTTSGSYNEQFF
>TRBV7-8|TRBJ1-1
CASSRGGNTEAFF
>TRBV7-9|TRBJ2-3
CASSYEVNTQYF
>TRBV2|TRBJ1-5
CASTRWFNQPQHF
>TRBV12-5|TRBJ1-3
CASAYWAQAGGNTIYF
>TRBV20-1|TRBJ1-1
CSARESIEAFF
>TRBV15|TRBJ1-1
CATSRDKGQGFNTEAFF
>TRBV20-1|TRBJ1-1
CRAVMNTEAFF
>TRBV18|TRBJ2-2
CASSPGGTINTGELFF
>TRBV10-2|TRBJ1-2
CASSGRGQSYGYTF
>TRBV5-5|TRBJ1-3
CASSSGNTIYF
>TRBV18|TRBJ2-2
CASSPLGAGTTGELFF
>TRBV6-1|TRBJ1-1
CASRDRSNTEAFF
>TRBV21-1|TRBJ1-2
CASNSGNRAYGYTF
>TRBV25-1|TRBJ1-2
CASSEWGGDYGYTF
>TRBV5-5|TRBJ1-2
CASSNTGKYGYTF